This TCR beta chain was captured in a study of siplizumab effects on memory and regulatory T cells. Germline loops: CDR1 LNHDA, CDR2 SQIVND (reference sequence). V shed 7 bases and J 0 bases; nucleotides not matched to a gene: 8. This CDR3 is built from 16 residues. Study-level points and caveats: Naive T cells were seemingly more diverse than memory cells, and major contributions to the alloresponse seemed to be made by them.

Worth noting for this clone: The antigen is undetermined.

Clones were read by immunoSEQ multiplex PCR, and TCRdb kept only the in-frame ones, dropping some. The data show 85,000 to 130,000 clones, approximately 92% seen once. The origin of this receptor is a human donor in good health. Some clones in this sample may be carry-over from other donors' samples. V and J are TRBV19 and TRBJ2-1; 8 nucleotides match TRBD2. Input material: CD4+ T cells sorted from blood. The CDR3 nucleotides are TGTGCCAGTACGTCTAGCGGGTCAAGCTCCTACAATGAGCAGTTCTTC. Encoded protein: CASTSSGSSSYNEQFF.